Listed here is a single T cell receptor (beta chain). Its antigen is unknown. The germline V and J ends were trimmed by 1 base and 0 bases, with 12 bases remaining between them. The germline CDR1 and CDR2 sequences are LGHNA and YNFKEQ. The CDR3 sequence is 16 residues long. The repertoire was sequenced with immunoSEQ multiplex PCR; TCRdb's copy has only in-frame clones and lacks some. In the table there are 65,000 to 85,000 clones, roughly 84% of which are singletons. This specimen belongs to a study of OX40 agonist ivuxolimab in advanced cancers. Study background: Three patients had partial responses: one hepatocellular carcinoma, two cutaneous melanoma. Study-wide points: Averaged across samples, CD8+ T cells carried more expanded clones than CD4+ did. People who partly responded at 0.1-3.0 mg/kg had some of the least clonal expansion seen.

Baseline, cycle 4 day 1, and cycle 7 day 1 were the blood sampling points. This sequence joins TRBV4-2 and TRBJ1-2, with D perhaps matching TRBD1 (6 bases). The input for sequencing was CD4+ or CD8+ T cells sorted from blood, taken in a trial of the OX40 agonist ivuxolimab. The sequence was collected from an adult with an advanced solid tumor such as melanoma, head and neck, liver or kidney cancer. The CDR3 region is CASSQARDKANYGYTF. CDR3 sequence (DNA): TGTGCCAGCAGCCAAGCCCGGGACAAAGCTAACTATGGCTACACCTTC.